This T cell receptor (beta chain) is drawn from a study of blood T cell repertoires in COVID-19. Turning to the study itself: Sample material is recorded as cDNA or gDNA derived from T cells, B-cell-depleted T cells, or PBMCs.

Seattle's enrolled individuals joined amid active infection and were then monitored longitudinally. V was shortened by 4 bases and J by 3 bases, with 11 bases between the two germline ends. CDR1 is SGHRS and CDR2 is YFSETQ in the germline V gene. The CDR3 contains 14 residues. Clones were read by immunoSEQ multiplex PCR, and TCRdb kept only the in-frame ones, dropping some. The sample lists 150,000 to 200,000 clones; more than 80% were seen once. Sequencing input: peripheral blood. The chain links TRBV5-1 to TRBJ1-5; D uncertain. This sequence was found in a woman of 80 years or more with COVID-19, enrolled during active disease. CDR3 nucleotide sequence: TGCGCCAGCAGCCCCCTGGGAGCCAATCAGCCCCAGCATTTT. It encodes CASSPLGANQPQHF.